Listed below are T cell receptor beta chains from one sample, sequenced in a study of cytomegalovirus exposure and HLA in healthy donors. Some clones are missing from TCRdb's copy, which holds only in-frame ones; the method was immunoSEQ multiplex PCR. The sample shows roughly 120,000 clones, around 77% of them seen only once. Sequencing input: PBMCs. These TCRs come from a middle-aged woman in good health and CMV-seropositive. The CDR3 runs from the conserved cysteine through the conserved F or W. Each record gives: D gene, V gene, J gene, clone size, CDR3 DNA, CDR3 protein. A D gene is named only where the DNA matches it firmly. Clone size is given for some rows only: seen once, a few or many times, or a class if the clone is expanded.

D: TRBD1
V: TRBV10-3
J: TRBJ2-1
size: -
DNA: TGTGCCATCAGTGAGTCAGGGGGCCGGAATGAGCAGTTCTTC
CDR3: CAISESGGRNEQFF

D: -
V: TRBV7-3
J: TRBJ2-6
size: -
DNA: TGTGCCAGCAGTTCGAGCTCTGGGGCCAACGTCCTGACTTTC
CDR3: CASSSSSGANVLTF

D: TRBD1
V: TRBV6-1
J: TRBJ1-5
size: -
DNA: TGTGCCAGCAGTTTACAGGGGCGAACGGGTCAGCCCCAGCATTTT
CDR3: CASSLQGRTGQPQHF

D: -
V: TRBV7-9
J: TRBJ2-2
size: -
DNA: TGTGCCAGCAGCCTTGGACTGACGCTTGGGACCGGGGAGCTGTTTTTT
CDR3: CASSLGLTLGTGELFF

D: TRBD1
V: TRBV7-8
J: TRBJ2-7
size: once
DNA: TGTGCCAGCAGCTTAAGCACAGCAGGGGGCTCCTACGAGCAGTACTTC
CDR3: CASSLSTAGGSYEQYF

D: -
V: TRBV5-4
J: TRBJ1-2
size: -
DNA: TGTGCCAGCAGCCGGGACTATGGCTACACCTTC
CDR3: CASSRDYGYTF

D: TRBD2
V: TRBV9
J: TRBJ2-1
size: -
DNA: TGTGCCAGCAGCGTAGGACTAGCGGGAGGGCGGGGGAAAAATGAGCAGTTCTTC
CDR3: CASSVGLAGGRGKNEQFF

D: TRBD1
V: TRBV5-1
J: TRBJ1-4
size: -
DNA: TGCGCCAGCAGCTCAGGGGGTGCAACTAATGAAAAACTGTTTTTT
CDR3: CASSSGGATNEKLFF

D: TRBD2
V: TRBV28
J: TRBJ2-1
size: -
DNA: TGTGCCAGCAGTTTAACCGGGACTAGCGGGAGGGCCAAGTTCTTC
CDR3: CASSLTGTSGRAKFF

D: TRBD1
V: TRBV19
J: TRBJ1-2
size: -
DNA: TGTGCCAGTAATAAGGAGGGGACAGGGCGTGGCTACACCTTC
CDR3: CASNKEGTGRGYTF